Sequencing of this T cell receptor beta chain was carried out in a study of graft-versus-host responses after intestinal transplantation. About the research overall: Each patient got anti-thymocyte globulin induction, then tacrolimus and steroids for roughly 3 years.

The study, taken as a whole, reports: GvH clones occurred in recipient marrow; some first appeared in ileum or blood.

With respect to this clone: Its specificity is not known.

Sequencing was performed with immunoSEQ multiplex PCR; in TCRdb, only in-frame clones are kept and a portion is missing. The sample has some 110,000 clones, just under 95% seen once; the top ten hold more than 0.9%. Per germline, CDR1 PRHDT and CDR2 FYEKMQ (reference sequence). Trimming took off 8 bases at V and 1 base at J, with 17 bases between the two ends. This CDR3 region has 15 residues. Sequenced here: unstimulated CD8+ T cells sorted from spleen or lymph node cells, sampled before transplant. This receptor was identified in a human donor who was the organ donor for an intestinal transplant. The chain joins TRBV13 to TRBJ1-1; no clear D gene. CDR3: CASSDGEMGNTEAFF. The DNA for the CDR3 is TGTGCCAGCTCTGACGGGGAGATGGGGAACACTGAAGCTTTCTTT.